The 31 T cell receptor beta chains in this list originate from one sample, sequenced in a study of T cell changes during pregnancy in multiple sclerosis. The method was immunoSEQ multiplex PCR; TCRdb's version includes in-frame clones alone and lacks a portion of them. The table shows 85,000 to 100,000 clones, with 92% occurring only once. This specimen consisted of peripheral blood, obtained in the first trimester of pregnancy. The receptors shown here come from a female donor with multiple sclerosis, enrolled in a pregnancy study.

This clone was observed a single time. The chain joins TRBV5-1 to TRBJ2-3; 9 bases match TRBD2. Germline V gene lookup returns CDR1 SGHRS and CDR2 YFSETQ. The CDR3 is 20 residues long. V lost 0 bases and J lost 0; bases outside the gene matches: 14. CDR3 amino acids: CASSLVPASGDWLSTDTQYF. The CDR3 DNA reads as TGCGCCAGCAGCTTGGTCCCGGCTAGCGGGGATTGGCTCAGCACAGATACGCAGTATTTT.

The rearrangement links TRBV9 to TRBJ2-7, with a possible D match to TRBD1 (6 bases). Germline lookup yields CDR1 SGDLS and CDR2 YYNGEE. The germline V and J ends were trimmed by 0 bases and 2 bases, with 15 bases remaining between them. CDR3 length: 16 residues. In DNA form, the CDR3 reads TGTGCCAGCAGCGTAGGAATCGACAGGCACGCCTACGAGCAGTACTTC. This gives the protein CASSVGIDRHAYEQYF.

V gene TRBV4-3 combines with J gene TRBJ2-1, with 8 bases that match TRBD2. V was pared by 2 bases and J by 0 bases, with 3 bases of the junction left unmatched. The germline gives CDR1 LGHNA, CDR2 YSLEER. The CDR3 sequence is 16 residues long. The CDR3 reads CASSQLAGPSYNEQFF. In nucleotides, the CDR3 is TGCGCCAGCAGCCAACTAGCGGGCCCCTCCTACAATGAGCAGTTCTTC.

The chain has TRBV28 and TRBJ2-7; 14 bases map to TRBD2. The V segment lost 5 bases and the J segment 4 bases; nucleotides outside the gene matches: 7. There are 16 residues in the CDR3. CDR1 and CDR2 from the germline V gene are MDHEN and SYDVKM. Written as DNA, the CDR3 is TGTGCCAGCAGTGTGGGGACTAGCGGGAGCAAGTACGAGCAGTACTTC. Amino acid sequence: CASSVGTSGSKYEQYF.

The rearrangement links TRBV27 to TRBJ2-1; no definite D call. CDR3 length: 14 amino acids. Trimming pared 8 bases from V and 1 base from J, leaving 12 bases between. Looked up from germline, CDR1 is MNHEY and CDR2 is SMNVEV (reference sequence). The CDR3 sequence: CASGWSGSYNEQFF. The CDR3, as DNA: TGTGCCAGCGGGTGGAGTGGATCCTACAATGAGCAGTTCTTC.

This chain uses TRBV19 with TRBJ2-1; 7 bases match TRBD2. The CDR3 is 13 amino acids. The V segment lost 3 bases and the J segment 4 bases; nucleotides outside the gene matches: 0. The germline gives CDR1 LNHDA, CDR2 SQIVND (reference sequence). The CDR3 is CASSMGGYNEQFF. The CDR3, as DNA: TGTGCCAGTAGTATGGGAGGGTACAATGAGCAGTTCTTC.

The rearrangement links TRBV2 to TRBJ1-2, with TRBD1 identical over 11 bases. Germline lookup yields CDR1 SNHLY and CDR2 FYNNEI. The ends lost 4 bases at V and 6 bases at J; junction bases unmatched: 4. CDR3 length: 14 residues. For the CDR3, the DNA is TGTGCCAGCAGTGCAAGGACAGGGGGCCATGGCTACACCTTC. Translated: CASSARTGGHGYTF.

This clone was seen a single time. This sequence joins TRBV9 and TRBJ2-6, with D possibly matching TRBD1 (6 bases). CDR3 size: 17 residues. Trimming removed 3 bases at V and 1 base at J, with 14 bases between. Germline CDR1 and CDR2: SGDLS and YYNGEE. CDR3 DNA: TGTGCCAGCAGCGCAAGACTCACAGGGTCTGGGGCCAACGTCCTGACTTTC. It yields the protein CASSARLTGSGANVLTF.

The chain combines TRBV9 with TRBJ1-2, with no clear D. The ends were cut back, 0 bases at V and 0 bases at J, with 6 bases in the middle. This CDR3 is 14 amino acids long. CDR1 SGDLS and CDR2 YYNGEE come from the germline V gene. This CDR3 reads CASSVGGPNYGYTF. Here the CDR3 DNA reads TGTGCCAGCAGCGTAGGAGGGCCTAACTATGGCTACACCTTC.

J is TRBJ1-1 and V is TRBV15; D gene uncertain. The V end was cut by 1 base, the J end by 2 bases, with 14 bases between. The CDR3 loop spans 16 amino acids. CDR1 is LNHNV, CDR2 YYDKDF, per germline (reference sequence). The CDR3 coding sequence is TGTGCCACCAGCAGAGTACCGGGTCCAGCAAACACTGAAGCTTTCTTT. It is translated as CATSRVPGPANTEAFF. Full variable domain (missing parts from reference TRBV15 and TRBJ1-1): DAMVIQNPRYQVTQFGKPVTLSCSQTLNHNVMYWYQQKSSQAPKLLFHYYDKDFNNEADTPDNFQSRRPNTSFCFLDIRSPGLGDTAMYLCATSRVPGPANTEAFFGQGTRLTVV.

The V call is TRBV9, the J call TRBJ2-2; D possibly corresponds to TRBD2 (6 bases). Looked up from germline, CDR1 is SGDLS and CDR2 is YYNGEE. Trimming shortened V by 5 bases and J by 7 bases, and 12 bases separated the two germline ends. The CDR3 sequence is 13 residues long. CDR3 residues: CASRGGALGELFF. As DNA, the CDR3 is TGTGCCAGCAGAGGAGGGGCTCTCGGGGAGCTGTTTTTT.

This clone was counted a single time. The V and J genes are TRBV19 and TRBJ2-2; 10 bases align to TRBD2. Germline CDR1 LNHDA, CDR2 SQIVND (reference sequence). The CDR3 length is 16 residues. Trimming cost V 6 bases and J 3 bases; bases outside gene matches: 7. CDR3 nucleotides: TGTGCCAGTAGGAGCGGGAGGGCCGGGGACACCGGGGAGCTGTTTTTT. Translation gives CASRSGRAGDTGELFF.

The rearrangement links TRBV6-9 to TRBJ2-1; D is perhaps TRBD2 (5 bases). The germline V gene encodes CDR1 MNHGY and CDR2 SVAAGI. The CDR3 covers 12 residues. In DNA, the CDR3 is TGTGCTACCGGGAAACGGTACAATGAGCAGTTCTTC. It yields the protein CATGKRYNEQFF.

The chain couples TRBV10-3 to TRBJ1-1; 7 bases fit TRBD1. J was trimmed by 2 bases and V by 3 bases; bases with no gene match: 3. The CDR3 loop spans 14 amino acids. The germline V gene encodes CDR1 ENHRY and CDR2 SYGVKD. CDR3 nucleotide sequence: TGTGCCATCAGTGAAAGACAGGGAAACACTGAAGCTTTCTTT. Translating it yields CAISERQGNTEAFF.

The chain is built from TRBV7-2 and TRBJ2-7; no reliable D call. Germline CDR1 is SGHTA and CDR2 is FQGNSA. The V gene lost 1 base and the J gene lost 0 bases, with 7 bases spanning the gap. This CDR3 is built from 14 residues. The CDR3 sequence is CASSLGGFSYEQYF. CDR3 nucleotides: TGTGCCAGCAGCTTAGGCGGATTCTCCTACGAGCAGTACTTC.

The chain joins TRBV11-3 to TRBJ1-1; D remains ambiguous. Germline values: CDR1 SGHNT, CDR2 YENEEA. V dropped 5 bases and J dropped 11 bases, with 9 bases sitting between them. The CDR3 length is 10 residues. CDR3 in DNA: TGTGCCAGCAGCCCCGAGGTGGCTTTCTTT. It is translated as CASSPEVAFF.

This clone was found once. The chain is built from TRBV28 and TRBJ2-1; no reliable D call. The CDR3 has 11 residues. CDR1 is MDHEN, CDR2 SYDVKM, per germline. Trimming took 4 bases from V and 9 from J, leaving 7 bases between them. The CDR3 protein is CASSSRGEQFF. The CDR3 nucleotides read TGTGCCAGCAGTTCTCGAGGTGAGCAGTTCTTC.

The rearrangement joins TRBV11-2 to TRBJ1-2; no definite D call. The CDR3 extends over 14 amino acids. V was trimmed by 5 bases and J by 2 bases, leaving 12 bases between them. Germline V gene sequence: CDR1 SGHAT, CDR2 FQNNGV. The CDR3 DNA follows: TGTGCCAGCAGCCCCATCGGAGGGAACTATGGCTACACCTTC. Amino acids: CASSPIGGNYGYTF.

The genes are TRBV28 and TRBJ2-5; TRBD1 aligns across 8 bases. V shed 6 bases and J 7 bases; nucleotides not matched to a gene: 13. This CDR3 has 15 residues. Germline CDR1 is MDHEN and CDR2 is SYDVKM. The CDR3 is CASSHIPRGRGTQYF. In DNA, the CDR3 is TGTGCCAGCAGCCACATCCCCAGGGGGCGGGGGACCCAGTACTTC.

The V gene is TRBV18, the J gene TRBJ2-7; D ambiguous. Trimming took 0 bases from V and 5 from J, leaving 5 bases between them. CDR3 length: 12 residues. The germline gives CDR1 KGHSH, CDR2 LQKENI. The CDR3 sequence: CASSPPSDEQYF. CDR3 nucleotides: TGTGCCAGCTCACCACCGTCCGACGAGCAGTACTTC.

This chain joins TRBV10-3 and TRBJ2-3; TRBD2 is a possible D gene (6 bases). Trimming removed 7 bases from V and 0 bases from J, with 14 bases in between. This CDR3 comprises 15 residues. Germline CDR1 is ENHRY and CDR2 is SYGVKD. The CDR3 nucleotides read TGTGCCATCAAGGCGGGGCGGGCAAGCACAGATACGCAGTATTTT. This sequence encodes CAIKAGRASTDTQYF.

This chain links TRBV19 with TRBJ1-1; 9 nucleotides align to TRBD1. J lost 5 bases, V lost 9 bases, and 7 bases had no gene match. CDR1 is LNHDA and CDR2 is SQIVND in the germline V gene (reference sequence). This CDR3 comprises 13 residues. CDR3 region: CASSWTGDTEAFF. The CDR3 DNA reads TGTGCCAGCTCCTGGACAGGGGATACTGAAGCTTTCTTT.

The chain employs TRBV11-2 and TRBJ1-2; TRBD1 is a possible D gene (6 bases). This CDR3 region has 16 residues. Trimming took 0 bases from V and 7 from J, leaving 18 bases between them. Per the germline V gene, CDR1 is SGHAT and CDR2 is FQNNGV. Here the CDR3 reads CASSLDLRGGAGGYTF. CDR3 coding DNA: TGTGCCAGCAGCTTAGATCTCCGGGGGGGGGCTGGTGGCTACACCTTC.

The CDR3 here is CASSAMTRGHVETQYF. CDR3 sequence (DNA): TGTGCCAGTAGTGCCATGACCAGGGGGCATGTAGAGACCCAGTACTTC. The gene calls are TRBV19 and TRBJ2-5; 8 nucleotides match TRBD1. Per germline, CDR1 LNHDA and CDR2 SQIVND (reference sequence). Trimming cost V 5 bases and J 4 bases; bases outside gene matches: 12. The CDR3 has 16 residues.

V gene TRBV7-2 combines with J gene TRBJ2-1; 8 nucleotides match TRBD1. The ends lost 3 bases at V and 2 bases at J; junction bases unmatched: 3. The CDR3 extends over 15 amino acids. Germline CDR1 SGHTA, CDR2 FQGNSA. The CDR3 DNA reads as TGTGCCAGCAGCTTTGACAGGGGCGCCTACAATGAGCAGTTCTTC. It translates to CASSFDRGAYNEQFF.

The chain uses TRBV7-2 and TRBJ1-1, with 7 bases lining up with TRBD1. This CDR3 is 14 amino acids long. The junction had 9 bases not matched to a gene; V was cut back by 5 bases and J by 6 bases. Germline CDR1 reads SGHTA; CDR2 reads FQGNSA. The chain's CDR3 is CASSPRQGTAEAFF. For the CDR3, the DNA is TGTGCCAGCAGCCCGAGACAGGGTACCGCTGAAGCTTTCTTT.

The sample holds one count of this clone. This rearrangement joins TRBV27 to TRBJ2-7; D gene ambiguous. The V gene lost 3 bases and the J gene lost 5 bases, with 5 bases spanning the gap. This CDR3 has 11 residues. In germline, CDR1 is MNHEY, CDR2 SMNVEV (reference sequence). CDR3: CASSFGDEQYF. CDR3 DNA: TGTGCCAGCAGTTTCGGTGACGAGCAGTACTTC.

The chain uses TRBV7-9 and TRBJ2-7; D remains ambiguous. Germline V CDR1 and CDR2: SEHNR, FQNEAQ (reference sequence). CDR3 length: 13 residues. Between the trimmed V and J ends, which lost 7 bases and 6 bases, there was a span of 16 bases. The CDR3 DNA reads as TGTGCCAGCATCGACTCCTTCATGGGCGAGCAGTACTTC. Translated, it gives CASIDSFMGEQYF.

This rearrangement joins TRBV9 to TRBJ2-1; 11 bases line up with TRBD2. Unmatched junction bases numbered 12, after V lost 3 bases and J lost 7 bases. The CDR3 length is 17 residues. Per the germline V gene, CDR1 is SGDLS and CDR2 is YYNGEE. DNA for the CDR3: TGTGCCAGCAGCGGAACTAGCGGGAGTGGGGTGTGGAATGAGCAGTTCTTC. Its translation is CASSGTSGSGVWNEQFF.

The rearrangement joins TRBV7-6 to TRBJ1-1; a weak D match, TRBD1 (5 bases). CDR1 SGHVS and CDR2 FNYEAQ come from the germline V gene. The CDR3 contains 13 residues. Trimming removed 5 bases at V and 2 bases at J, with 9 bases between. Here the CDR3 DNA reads TGTGCCAGCAGCCCTACAGGTAACACTGAAGCTTTCTTT. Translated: CASSPTGNTEAFF. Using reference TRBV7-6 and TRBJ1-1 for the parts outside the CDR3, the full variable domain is GAGVSQSPRYKVTKRGQDVALRCDPISGHVSLYWYRQALGQGPEFLTYFNYEAQQDKSGLPNDRFSAERPEGSISTLTIQRTEQRDSAMYRCASSPTGNTEAFFGQGTRLTVV.

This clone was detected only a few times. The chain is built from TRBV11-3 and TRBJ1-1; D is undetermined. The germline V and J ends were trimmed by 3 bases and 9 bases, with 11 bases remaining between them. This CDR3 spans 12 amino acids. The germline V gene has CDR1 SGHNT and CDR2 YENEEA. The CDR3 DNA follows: TGTGCCAGCAGCTTCAACAGTGGTAAAGCTTTCTTT. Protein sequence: CASSFNSGKAFF. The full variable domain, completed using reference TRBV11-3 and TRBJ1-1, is EAGVVQSPRYKIIEKKQPVAFWCNPISGHNTLYWYLQNLGQGPELLIRYENEEAVDDSQLPKDRFSAERLKGVDSTLKIQPAELGDSAVYLCASSFNSGKAFFGQGTRLTVV.